This T cell receptor beta chain was profiled in a study of cytomegalovirus exposure and HLA in healthy donors. On the study more broadly: In a later analysis, the approximately 120 validation repertoires were reported to have used the same platform as the 600 to 800 first-cohort repertoires. Study-wide results and caveats: Under in vitro conditions, three CMV-associated chains were confirmed as specific for CMV antigens. Whilst most TCR sequences proved rare, a subset of public TCRs occurred across many donors.

Method: immunoSEQ multiplex PCR; TCRdb's copy keeps in-frame clones and lacks some. The table has over 110,000 clones, approximately 86% seen once. As regards this clone: Its antigen is unidentified.

The V gene end was trimmed by 0 bases and the J gene end by 7 bases; junction bases not matched to a gene: 3. Germline CDR1 and CDR2: MNHEY and SVGAGI. The CDR3 runs to 14 residues. This sequence joins TRBV6-5 and TRBJ1-2; 9 nucleotides match TRBD1. This TCR was sampled from a man between 18 and 29 years old in good health and CMV-seropositive. Sequenced input: PBMCs. The CDR3 DNA sequence: TGTGCCAGCAGTTACTCGAGACAGGGGGTTGGCTACACCTTC. Translation gives CASSYSRQGVGYTF.